One sample yielded the 19 T cell receptor beta chains listed below, sequenced in a study of long-term antiretroviral therapy in people with HIV. Version v3.0 of the immunoSEQ assay was performed at survey level. Using immunoSEQ multiplex PCR, the repertoire was profiled, and TCRdb retains in-frame clones only, with some absent. The sample has 25,000 to 35,000 clones; about 86% are singletons. The sample in question was unsorted PBMCs, obtained 0.8 years after starting antiretroviral therapy. The receptors stem from a woman aged 30 to 39 with HIV.

This chain uses TRBV5-1 with TRBJ1-1; 7 bases agree with TRBD1. V lost 5 bases, J lost 0 bases, and 4 bases stayed unmatched. The CDR3 is 14 residues long. Per germline, CDR1 SGHRS and CDR2 YFSETQ. The CDR3: CASRGTAVNTEAFF. CDR3 nucleotide sequence: TGCGCCAGCAGAGGGACAGCGGTGAACACTGAAGCTTTCTTT.

The chain recombines TRBV4-2 with TRBJ1-6; the match to TRBD1 covers 8 bases. This CDR3 has 16 amino acids. Germline lookup yields CDR1 LGHNA and CDR2 YNFKEQ. J lost 5 bases, V lost 2 bases, and 5 bases had no gene match. Here the CDR3 DNA reads TGTGCCAGCAGCCAACAATCACAGGGGGATAATTCACCCCTCCACTTT. Its translation: CASSQQSQGDNSPLHF.

The chain combines TRBV9 with TRBJ2-5; weak D call: TRBD1 (5 bases). The ends were cut back, 0 bases at V and 5 bases at J, with 11 bases in the middle. The CDR3 runs to 14 residues. From germline, CDR1 is SGDLS and CDR2 YYNGEE. The CDR3 coding sequence is TGTGCCAGCAGCGTAGGGGGCGCGGAGGAGACCCAGTACTTC. As protein: CASSVGGAEETQYF. The complete variable domain, with remaining parts taken from reference TRBV9 and TRBJ2-5, reads DSGVTQTPKHLITATGQRVTLRCSPRSGDLSVYWYQQSLDQGLQFLIQYYNGEERAKGNILERFSAQQFPDLHSELNLSSLELGDSALYFCASSVGGAEETQYFGPGTRLLVL.

The DNA for the CDR3 is TGCGCCAGCAGCGCTGGAGCAGGGAACTATGGCTACACCTTC. It specifies CASSAGAGNYGYTF. This rearrangement joins TRBV5-1 to TRBJ1-2; D may be TRBD1 (5 bases). This CDR3 spans 14 amino acids. With 4 bases removed from V and 2 bases from J, the gap between germline ends came to 12 bases. CDR1 and CDR2 (germline): SGHRS, YFSETQ.

V usage is TRBV10-3 and J usage is TRBJ2-3; the D gene could be TRBD1 or TRBD2 (5 bases each). This CDR3 is 13 amino acids long. The V and J ends lost 8 bases and 5 bases respectively, with 14 bases between them. Germline V CDR1 and CDR2: ENHRY, SYGVKD. CDR3 in DNA: TGTGCCATCGGGACCTTGGGGCTAGATACGCAGTATTTT. Its translation: CAIGTLGLDTQYF.

The V and J genes are TRBV19 and TRBJ1-2; 10 nucleotides match TRBD1. V lost 7 bases, J lost 0 bases, and 8 bases stayed unmatched. This CDR3 is built from 16 residues. Germline V gives CDR1 LNHDA, CDR2 SQIVND (reference sequence). CDR3 in amino acids: CASTLGQGRSNYGYTF. The CDR3 DNA follows: TGTGCCAGTACCCTGGGACAGGGGAGATCTAACTATGGCTACACCTTC.

The chain links TRBV19 to TRBJ2-1; 7 bases are a match to TRBD1. The CDR3 totals 17 residues. The V gene's germline CDR1 is LNHDA and CDR2 SQIVND (reference sequence). Unmatched junction bases numbered 11, after V lost 6 bases and J lost 0 bases. The CDR3 region is CASSPSGQTSSYNEQFF. For the CDR3, the DNA is TGTGCCAGTAGCCCATCGGGACAGACGAGCTCCTACAATGAGCAGTTCTTC.

The chain is built from TRBV7-3 and TRBJ1-2; D is unresolved. With 4 bases removed from V and 6 bases from J, the gap between germline ends came to 9 bases. Germline CDR1 SGHTA, CDR2 FQGTGA. The CDR3 totals 12 residues. The DNA of the CDR3 is TGTGCCAGCAGCTCCAGCGGGGATGGCTACACCTTC. It codes for CASSSSGDGYTF.

V gene TRBV4-1 combines with J gene TRBJ2-1; D is ambiguous. The CDR3 runs to 14 residues. Germline V gives CDR1 MGHRA, CDR2 YSYEKL. V gave up 5 bases and J gave up 8 bases, with 16 bases separating them. The CDR3 protein is CASSAPQVADEQFF. The CDR3 DNA sequence: TGCGCCAGCAGCGCGCCCCAGGTTGCTGATGAGCAGTTCTTC.

J is TRBJ2-2 and V is TRBV15; D gene ambiguous. With 5 bases removed from V and 4 bases from J, the gap between germline ends came to 17 bases. Germline CDR1 and CDR2: LNHNV and YYDKDF (reference sequence). The CDR3 is made up of 16 amino acids. The CDR3 nucleotides are TGTGCCACCAGCTCTACTCCTACACAGAGCACCGGGGAGCTGTTTTTT. This sequence encodes CATSSTPTQSTGELFF.

The chain uses TRBV6-1 and TRBJ2-1; 11 bases agree with TRBD2. The CDR3 extends over 15 amino acids. Unmatched junction bases numbered 4, after V lost 6 bases and J lost 3 bases. Germline lookup yields CDR1 MNHNS and CDR2 SASEGT. CDR3 DNA: TGTGCCAGCAGCGCGACTAGCGGGGTCTACAATGAGCAGTTCTTC. Translated, it gives CASSATSGVYNEQFF.

This clone was recorded once. The chain recombines TRBV10-3 with TRBJ2-5; 8 positions match TRBD2. The germline CDR1 and CDR2 sequences are ENHRY and SYGVKD. The ends lost 9 bases at V and 3 bases at J; junction bases unmatched: 6. CDR3 length: 13 amino acids. The CDR3 nucleotides read TGTGCCATACGGCAAGCGGGGGAAGAGACCCAGTACTTC. This encodes CAIRQAGEETQYF.

The CDR3 region has the DNA TGCGCCAGCAGTGATCCATTTAGGGCGGGGGGTGCGAACACCGGGGAGCTGTTTTTT. Its translation is CASSDPFRAGGANTGELFF. This sequence joins TRBV10-2 and TRBJ2-2; 8 bases fit TRBD2. V was clipped by 3 bases and J by 0 bases; unmatched bases: 12. Germline assignment: CDR1 WSHSY and CDR2 SAAADI. There are 19 residues in the CDR3.

The V call is TRBV12-5, the J call TRBJ1-2; maybe TRBD1 (6 bases). Per germline, CDR1 LGHNT and CDR2 FRNRAP. Trimming stripped 7 bases from V and 8 bases from J, with 20 bases between. The CDR3 runs to 14 residues. Here the CDR3 reads CASDQQGQGGGYTF. The CDR3 DNA follows: TGTGCTAGTGATCAACAGGGCCAAGGAGGGGGCTACACCTTC.

This clone showed up just a few times. The V gene is TRBV19, the J gene TRBJ1-2, with no clear D. This CDR3 has 13 amino acids. Germline lookup yields CDR1 LNHDA and CDR2 SQIVND (reference sequence). Trimming took off 6 bases at V and 8 bases at J, with 16 bases between the two ends. DNA for the CDR3: TGTGCCAGTAGGGAACCGGGATCGGGAGGCTACACCTTC. Translation gives CASREPGSGGYTF.

This clone was seen once. The chain is built from TRBV6-5 and TRBJ1-4; D unclear. Germline lookup yields CDR1 MNHEY and CDR2 SVGAGI. V shed 7 bases and J shed 3 bases, with 15 bases lying between them. This CDR3 is 15 amino acids long. The CDR3 here is CASISGGQSNEKLFF. CDR3 in DNA: TGTGCCAGCATCTCCGGAGGGCAGTCTAATGAAAAACTGTTTTTT.

As concerns this clone: The sample carries other DNA sequences with the same CDR3. The rearrangement joins TRBV29-1 to TRBJ2-6, with TRBD1 as a possible D gene (6 bases). Germline V gene data show CDR1 as SQVTM and CDR2 as ANQGSEA. The CDR3 is 15 amino acids. Trimming pared 7 bases from V and 0 bases from J, leaving 13 bases between. CDR3: CSAFAGDSGANVLTF. The CDR3 DNA reads TGCAGCGCCTTCGCAGGGGACTCTGGGGCCAACGTCCTGACTTTC.

This chain links TRBV6-1 with TRBJ2-7; 7 bases are shared with TRBD1. The V gene end was trimmed by 4 bases and the J gene end by 0 bases; junction bases not matched to a gene: 9. The CDR3 contains 16 residues. Germline CDR1 MNHNS, CDR2 SASEGT. CDR3 DNA sequence: TGTGCCAGCAGTGCCCGACAAGGGGACAGCTCCTACGAGCAGTACGTC. Translation: CASSARQGDSSYEQYV.

V and J are TRBV7-2 and TRBJ1-2; D gene ambiguous. V lost 5 bases, J lost 2 bases, and 9 bases lay in between. Germline V gene data show CDR1 as SGHTA and CDR2 as FQGNSA. The CDR3 has 13 amino acids. The CDR3, as DNA: TGTGCCAGCAGCCCCGACGGGAACTATGGCTACACCTTC. Residues: CASSPDGNYGYTF.